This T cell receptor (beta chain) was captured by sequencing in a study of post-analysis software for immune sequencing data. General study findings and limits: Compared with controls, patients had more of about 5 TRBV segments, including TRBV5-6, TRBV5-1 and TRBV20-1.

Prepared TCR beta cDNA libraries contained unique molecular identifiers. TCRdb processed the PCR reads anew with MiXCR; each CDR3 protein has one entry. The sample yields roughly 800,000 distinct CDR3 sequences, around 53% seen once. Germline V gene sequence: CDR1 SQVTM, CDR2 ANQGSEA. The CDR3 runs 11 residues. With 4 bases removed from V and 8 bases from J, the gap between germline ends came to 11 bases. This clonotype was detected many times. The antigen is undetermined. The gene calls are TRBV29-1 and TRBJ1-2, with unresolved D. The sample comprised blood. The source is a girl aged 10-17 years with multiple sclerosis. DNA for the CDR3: TGCAGCGTTGTCTCCGCTTTGGGCTACACCTTC. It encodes CSVVSALGYTF.